This TCR beta chain was sequenced in a study of T cell responses to AZD1222 COVID-19 vaccine. Findings and caveats of the study: Among vaccine-associated CD4 TCRs, coverage spanned spike, with dominance at 160-218 and 743-854. Among the donors, most were white British and more were female, and clonal diversity was possibly underestimated. Among spike-specific TCRs, nearly half reportedly target unmutated variant regions.

As to this clone: Antigen: not known.

The protocol was immunoSEQ multiplex PCR, while the TCRdb copy is restricted to in-frame clones and leaves out a portion. The sample lists about 130,000 clones, less than 95% seen once, with about 4.5% in the top ten. The TCR comes from an adult in good health. Sample: peripheral blood, taken on day 0 of MenACWY control vaccination.

The CDR3 loop is CASSLGQGYGYTF. The DNA for the CDR3 is TGTGCCAGCAGTTTAGGGCAGGGCTATGGCTACACCTTC. This chain connects TRBV12-3 or TRBV12-4 to TRBJ1-2; D perhaps matches TRBD1 (5 bases). V was cut by 1 base and J by 4 bases, with 7 bases left in between. This CDR3 is built from 13 residues.